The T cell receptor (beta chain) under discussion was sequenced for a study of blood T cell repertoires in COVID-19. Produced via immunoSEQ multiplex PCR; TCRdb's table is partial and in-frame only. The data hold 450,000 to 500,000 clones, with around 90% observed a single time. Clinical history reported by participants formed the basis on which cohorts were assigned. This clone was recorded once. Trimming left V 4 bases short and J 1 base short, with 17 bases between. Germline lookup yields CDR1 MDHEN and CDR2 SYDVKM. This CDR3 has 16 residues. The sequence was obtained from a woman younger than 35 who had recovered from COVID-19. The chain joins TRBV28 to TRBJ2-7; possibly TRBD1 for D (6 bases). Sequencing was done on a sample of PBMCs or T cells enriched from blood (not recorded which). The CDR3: CASSSPGKRGSYEQYF. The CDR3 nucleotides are TGTGCCAGCAGTTCGCCTGGGAAGAGGGGGTCCTACGAGCAGTACTTC.